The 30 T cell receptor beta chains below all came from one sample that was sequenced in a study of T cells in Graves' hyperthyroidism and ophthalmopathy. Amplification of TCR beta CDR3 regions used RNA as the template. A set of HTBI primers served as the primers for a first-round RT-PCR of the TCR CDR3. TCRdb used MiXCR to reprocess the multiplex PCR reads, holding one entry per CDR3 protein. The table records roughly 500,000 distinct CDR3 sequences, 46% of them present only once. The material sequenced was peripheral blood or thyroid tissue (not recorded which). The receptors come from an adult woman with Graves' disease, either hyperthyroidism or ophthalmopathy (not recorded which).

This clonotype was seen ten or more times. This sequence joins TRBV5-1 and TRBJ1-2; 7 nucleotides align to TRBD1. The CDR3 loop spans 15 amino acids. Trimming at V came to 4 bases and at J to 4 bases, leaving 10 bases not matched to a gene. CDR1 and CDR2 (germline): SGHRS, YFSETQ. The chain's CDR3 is CASSVDRASGYGYTF. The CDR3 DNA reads TGCGCCAGCAGCGTAGACAGGGCCTCGGGCTATGGCTACACCTTC.

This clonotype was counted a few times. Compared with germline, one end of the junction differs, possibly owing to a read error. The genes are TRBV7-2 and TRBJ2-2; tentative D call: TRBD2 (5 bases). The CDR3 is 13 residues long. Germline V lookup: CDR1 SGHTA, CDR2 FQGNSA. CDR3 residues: CAGSSLVAGELFF. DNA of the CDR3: TGTGCCGGCAGCTCACTAGTAGCCGGGGAGCTGTTTTTT.

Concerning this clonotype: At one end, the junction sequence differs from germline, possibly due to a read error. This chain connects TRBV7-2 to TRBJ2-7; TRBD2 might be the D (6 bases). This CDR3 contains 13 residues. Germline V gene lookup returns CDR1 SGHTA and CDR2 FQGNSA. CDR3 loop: CASRPGLSRHFDF. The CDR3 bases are TGTGCCAGTCGACCGGGACTCTCCAGGCATTTTGACTTC.

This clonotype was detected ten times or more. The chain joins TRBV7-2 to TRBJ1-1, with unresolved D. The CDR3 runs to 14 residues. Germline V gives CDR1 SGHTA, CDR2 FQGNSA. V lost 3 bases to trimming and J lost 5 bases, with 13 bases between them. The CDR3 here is CASSFNRAQTEAFF. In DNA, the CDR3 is TGTGCCAGCAGCTTTAATCGGGCCCAGACTGAAGCTTTCTTT.

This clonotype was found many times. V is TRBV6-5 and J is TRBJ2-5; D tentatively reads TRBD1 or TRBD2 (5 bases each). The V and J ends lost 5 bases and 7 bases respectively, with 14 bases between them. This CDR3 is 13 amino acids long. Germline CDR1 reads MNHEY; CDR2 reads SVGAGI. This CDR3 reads CASSNGARGTQYF. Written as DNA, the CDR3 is TGTGCCAGCAGTAACGGGGCCCGCGGGACCCAGTACTTC.

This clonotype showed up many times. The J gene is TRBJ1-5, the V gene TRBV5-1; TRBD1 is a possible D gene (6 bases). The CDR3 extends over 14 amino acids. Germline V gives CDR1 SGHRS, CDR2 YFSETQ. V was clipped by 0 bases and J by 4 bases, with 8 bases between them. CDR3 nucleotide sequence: TGCGCCAGCAGCTTGGACAGGGAGAATCAGCCCCAGCATTTT. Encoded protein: CASSLDRENQPQHF.

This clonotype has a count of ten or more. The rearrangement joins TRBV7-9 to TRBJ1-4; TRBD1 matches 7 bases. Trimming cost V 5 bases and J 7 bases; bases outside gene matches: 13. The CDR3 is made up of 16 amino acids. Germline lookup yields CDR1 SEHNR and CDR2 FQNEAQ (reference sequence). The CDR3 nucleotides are TGTGCCAGCAGCAGCGGACAGGCCCTAGTTAGTGAAAAACTGTTTTTT. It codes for CASSSGQALVSEKLFF.

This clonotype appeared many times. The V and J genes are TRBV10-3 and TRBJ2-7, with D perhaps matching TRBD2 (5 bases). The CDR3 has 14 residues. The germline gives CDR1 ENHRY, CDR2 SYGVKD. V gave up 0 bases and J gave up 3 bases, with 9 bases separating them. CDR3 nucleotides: TGTGCCATCAGTGAGTCCGGAGGTAACTACGAGCAGTACTTC. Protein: CAISESGGNYEQYF.

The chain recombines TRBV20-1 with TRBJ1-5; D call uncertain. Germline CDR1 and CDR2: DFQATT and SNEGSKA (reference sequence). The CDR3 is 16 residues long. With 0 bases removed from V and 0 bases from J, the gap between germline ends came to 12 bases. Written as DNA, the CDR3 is TGCAGTGCTAGAGATACGACCGTTAATAGCAATCAGCCCCAGCATTTT. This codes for CSARDTTVNSNQPQHF.

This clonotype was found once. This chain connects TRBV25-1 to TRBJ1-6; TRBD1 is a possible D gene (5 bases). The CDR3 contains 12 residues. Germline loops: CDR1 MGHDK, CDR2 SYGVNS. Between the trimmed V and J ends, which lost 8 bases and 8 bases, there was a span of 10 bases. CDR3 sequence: CASRSRDSPLHF. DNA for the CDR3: TGTGCCAGCCGATCCAGGGATTCACCCCTCCACTTT.

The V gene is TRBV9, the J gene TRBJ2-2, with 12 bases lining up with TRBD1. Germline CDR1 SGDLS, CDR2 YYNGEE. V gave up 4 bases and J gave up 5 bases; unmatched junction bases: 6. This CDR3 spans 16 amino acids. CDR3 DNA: TGTGCCAGCAGCAGCCTGGGACAGGGGGCAACCGGGGAGCTGTTTTTT. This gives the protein CASSSLGQGATGELFF. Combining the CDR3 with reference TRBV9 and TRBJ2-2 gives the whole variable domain DSGVTQTPKHLITATGQRVTLRCSPRSGDLSVYWYQQSLDQGLQFLIQYYNGEERAKGNILERFSAQQFPDLHSELNLSSLELGDSALYFCASSSLGQGATGELFFGEGSRLTVL.

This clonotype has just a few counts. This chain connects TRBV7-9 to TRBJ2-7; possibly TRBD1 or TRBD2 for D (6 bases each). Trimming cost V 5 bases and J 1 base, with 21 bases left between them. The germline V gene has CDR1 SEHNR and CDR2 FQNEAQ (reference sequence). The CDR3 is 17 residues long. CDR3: CASSQEGAGGTSYEQYF. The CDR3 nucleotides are TGTGCCAGCAGCCAAGAAGGAGCTGGCGGGACATCCTACGAGCAGTACTTC. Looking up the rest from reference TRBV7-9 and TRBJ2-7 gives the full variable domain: DTGVSQNPRHKITKRGQNVTFRCDPISEHNRLYWYRQTLGQGPEFLTYFQNEAQLEKSRLLSDRFSAERPKGSFSTLEIQRTEQGDSAMYLCASSQEGAGGTSYEQYFGPGTRLTVT.

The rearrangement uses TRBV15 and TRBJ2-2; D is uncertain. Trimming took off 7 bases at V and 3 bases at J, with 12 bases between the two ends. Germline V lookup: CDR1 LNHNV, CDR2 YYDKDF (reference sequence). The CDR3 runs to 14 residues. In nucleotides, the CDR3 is TGTGCCACCAACCCTGGACCTGACACCGGGGAGCTGTTTTTT. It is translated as CATNPGPDTGELFF.

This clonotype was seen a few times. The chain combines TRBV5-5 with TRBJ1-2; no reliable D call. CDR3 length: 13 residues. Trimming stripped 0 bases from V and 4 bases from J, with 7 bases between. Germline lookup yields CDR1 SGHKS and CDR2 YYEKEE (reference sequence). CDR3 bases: TGTGCCAGCAGCTTGGCTGAGAGCTATGGCTACACCTTC. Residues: CASSLAESYGYTF.

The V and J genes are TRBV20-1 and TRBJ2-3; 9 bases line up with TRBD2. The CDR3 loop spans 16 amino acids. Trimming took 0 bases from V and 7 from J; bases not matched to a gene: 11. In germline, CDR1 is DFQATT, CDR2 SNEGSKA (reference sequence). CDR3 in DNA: TGCAGTGCTAGAGACCCCCTAGCGGGATCCCCGCATACGCAGTATTTT. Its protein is CSARDPLAGSPHTQYF.

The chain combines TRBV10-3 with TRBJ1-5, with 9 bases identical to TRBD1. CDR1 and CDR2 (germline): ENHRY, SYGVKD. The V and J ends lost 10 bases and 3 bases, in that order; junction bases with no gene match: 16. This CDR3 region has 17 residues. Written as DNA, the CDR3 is TGTGCCACATCTTTGGGTTCGGGACAGGGCAACAATCAGCCCCAGCATTTT. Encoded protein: CATSLGSGQGNNQPQHF.

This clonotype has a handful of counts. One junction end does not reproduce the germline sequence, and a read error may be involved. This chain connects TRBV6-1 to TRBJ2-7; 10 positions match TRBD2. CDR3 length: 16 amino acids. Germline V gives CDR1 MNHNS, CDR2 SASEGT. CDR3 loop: CASRPPSGRASFEQYF. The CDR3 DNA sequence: TGTGCCAGCAGACCCCCCAGCGGGAGGGCCTCCTTCGAGCAGTACTTC.

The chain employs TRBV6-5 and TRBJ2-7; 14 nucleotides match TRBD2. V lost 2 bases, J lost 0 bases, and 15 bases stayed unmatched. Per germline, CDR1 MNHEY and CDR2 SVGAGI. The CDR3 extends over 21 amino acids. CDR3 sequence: CASSYGVPGLAGDLRSYEQYF. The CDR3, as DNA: TGTGCCAGCAGTTACGGAGTACCGGGACTAGCGGGAGACCTCCGCTCCTACGAGCAGTACTTC.

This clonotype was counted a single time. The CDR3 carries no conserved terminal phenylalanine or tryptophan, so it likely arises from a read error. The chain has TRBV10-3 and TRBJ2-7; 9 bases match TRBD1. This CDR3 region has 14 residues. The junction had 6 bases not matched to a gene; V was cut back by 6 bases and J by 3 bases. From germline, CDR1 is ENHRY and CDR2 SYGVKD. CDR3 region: CAISSRDRDYEQYI. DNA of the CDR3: TGTGCCATCAGCTCCCGGGACAGGGACTACGAGCAGTACATC.

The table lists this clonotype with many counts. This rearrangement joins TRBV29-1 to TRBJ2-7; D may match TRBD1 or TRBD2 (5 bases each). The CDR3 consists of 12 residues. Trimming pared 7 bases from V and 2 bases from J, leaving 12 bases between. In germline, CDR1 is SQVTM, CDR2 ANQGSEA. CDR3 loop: CSAGTDTYEQYF. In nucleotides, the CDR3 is TGCAGCGCCGGGACGGATACCTACGAGCAGTACTTC.

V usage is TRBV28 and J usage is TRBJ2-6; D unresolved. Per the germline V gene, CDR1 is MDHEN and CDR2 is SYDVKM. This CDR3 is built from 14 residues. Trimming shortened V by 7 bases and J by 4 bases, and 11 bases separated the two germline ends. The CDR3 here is CASKFPQGANVLTF. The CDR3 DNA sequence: TGTGCCAGCAAATTTCCACAGGGGGCCAACGTCCTGACTTTC.

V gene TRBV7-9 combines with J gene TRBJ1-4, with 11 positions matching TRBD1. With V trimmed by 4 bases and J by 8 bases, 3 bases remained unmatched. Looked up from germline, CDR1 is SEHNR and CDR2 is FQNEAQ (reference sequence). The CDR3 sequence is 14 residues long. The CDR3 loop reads CASSWGQGGEKLFF. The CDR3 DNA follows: TGTGCCAGCAGCTGGGGACAGGGGGGAGAAAAACTGTTTTTT.

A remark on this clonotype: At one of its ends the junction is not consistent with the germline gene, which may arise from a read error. CDR3 region: CSAVTPSVTEAFF. DNA for the CDR3: TGCAGTGCTGTGACCCCTTCGGTCACTGAGGCTTTCTTT. The rearrangement uses TRBV20-1 and TRBJ1-1, with no clear D. CDR1 and CDR2 from the germline V gene are DFQATT and SNEGSKA (reference sequence). The CDR3 consists of 13 residues.

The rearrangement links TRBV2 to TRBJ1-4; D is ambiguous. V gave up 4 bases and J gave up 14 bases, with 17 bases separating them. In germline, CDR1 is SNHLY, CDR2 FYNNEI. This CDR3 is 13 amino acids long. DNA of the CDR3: TGTGCCAGCAGTGGGTTGGGCACGGAAGTTCTGTTTTTT. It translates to CASSGLGTEVLFF.

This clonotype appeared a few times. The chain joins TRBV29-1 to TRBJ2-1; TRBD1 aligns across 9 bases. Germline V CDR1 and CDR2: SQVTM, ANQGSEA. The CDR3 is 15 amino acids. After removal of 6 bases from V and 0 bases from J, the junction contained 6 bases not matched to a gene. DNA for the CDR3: TGCAGCGTACCGGACAGGGGCAGCTCCTACAATGAGCAGTTCTTC. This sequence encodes CSVPDRGSSYNEQFF.

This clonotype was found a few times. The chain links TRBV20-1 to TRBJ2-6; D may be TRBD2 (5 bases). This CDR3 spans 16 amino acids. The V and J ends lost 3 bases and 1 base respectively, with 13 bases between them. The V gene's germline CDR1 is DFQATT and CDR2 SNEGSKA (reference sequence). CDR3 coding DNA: TGCAGTGCTAGTGAGGGCTCATTATCTGGGGCCAACGTCCTGACTTTC. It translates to CSASEGSLSGANVLTF.

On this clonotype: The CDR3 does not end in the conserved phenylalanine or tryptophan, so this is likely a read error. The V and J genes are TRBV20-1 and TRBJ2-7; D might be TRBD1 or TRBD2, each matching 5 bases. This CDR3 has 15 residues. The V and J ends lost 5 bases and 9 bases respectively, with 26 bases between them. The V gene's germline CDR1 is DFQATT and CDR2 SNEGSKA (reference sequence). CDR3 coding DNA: TGCAGTGCTCCACAGGCGGCAGTCGGGGATTTGTGGCAGTACCTC. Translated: CSAPQAAVGDLWQYL.

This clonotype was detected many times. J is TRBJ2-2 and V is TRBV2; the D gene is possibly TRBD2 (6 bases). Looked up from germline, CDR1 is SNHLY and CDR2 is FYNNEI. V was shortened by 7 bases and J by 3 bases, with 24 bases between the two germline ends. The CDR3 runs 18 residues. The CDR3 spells CASKTAGRPTEDTGELFF. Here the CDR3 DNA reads TGTGCCAGCAAAACAGCAGGGAGGCCTACTGAGGACACCGGGGAGCTGTTTTTT.

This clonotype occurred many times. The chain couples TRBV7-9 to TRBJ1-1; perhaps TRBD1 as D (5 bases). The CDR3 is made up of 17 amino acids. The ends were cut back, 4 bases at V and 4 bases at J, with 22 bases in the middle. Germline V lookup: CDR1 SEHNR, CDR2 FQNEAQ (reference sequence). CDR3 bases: TGTGCCAGCAGCTCCGCCGTCGCTACAGGAGCGCGCACTGAAGCTTTCTTT. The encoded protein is CASSSAVATGARTEAFF. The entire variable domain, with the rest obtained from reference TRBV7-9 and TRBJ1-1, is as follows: DTGVSQNPRHKITKRGQNVTFRCDPISEHNRLYWYRQTLGQGPEFLTYFQNEAQLEKSRLLSDRFSAERPKGSFSTLEIQRTEQGDSAMYLCASSSAVATGARTEAFFGQGTRLTVV.

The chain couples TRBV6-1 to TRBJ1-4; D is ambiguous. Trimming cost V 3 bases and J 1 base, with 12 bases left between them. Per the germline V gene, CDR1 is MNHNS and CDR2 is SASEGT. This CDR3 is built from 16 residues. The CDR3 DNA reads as TGTGCCAGCAGTGACCCTGCGTACAGAACTAATGAAAAACTGTTTTTT. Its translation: CASSDPAYRTNEKLFF.